This TCR beta chain appears in the sequencing data of a study of shared clonotypes between healthy human individuals. Trimming cost V 1 base and J 6 bases, with 9 bases left between them. Germline V lookup: CDR1 SEHNR, CDR2 FQNEAQ (reference sequence). This CDR3 has 13 amino acids. In the case of this clone: The antigen is undetermined.

Produced via immunoSEQ multiplex PCR; TCRdb's table is partial and in-frame only. The sample contains about 1 million clones, more than 65% of which appear only once. Study results and limitations: Naive subsets generally exceeded memory subsets in estimated richness. Sorted-subset sequencing, rarefaction showed, was incomplete despite large depth.

The chain has TRBV7-9 and TRBJ1-1, with D possibly matching TRBD1 (6 bases). This clonotype was sampled from a man between 18 and 29 years old in good health. Sequencing was performed on memory CD4+ T cells sorted from blood. The sample's subset: CD45RA-negative fraction. The CDR3 nucleotides are TGTGCCAGCAGCTTAGGACAGGCGGCTGAAGCTTTCTTT. Protein: CASSLGQAAEAFF.